This T cell receptor beta chain appears in the sequencing data of a study of T cell responses to AZD1222 COVID-19 vaccine (dated by TCRdb to 2020 to 2022). Broadly, across the study: TCR sequencing was performed for about 250 trial participants, of whom about 200 were given two doses of AZD1222 and some 25 were given two doses of MenACWY control vaccine. Enrollment into the trials was organized by age into subgroups of 18-55, 56-69 and 70-plus years, and those subgroups contained around 150, 28 and 57 TCR-sequenced participants, respectively. Summary of the overall study and its limitations: Because no day 14 peak-response samples were available, repertoires were characterized only after the peak T cell response. The vaccine-associated CD4 TCRs covered the entire spike protein, and the dominant responses fell in regions 160-218 and 743-854. The 56-69-year group was small, and its depth increase did not reach significance, likely because of low power. Spike-specific TCR breadth and depth rose significantly after two AZD1222 doses compared with day 0 and with MenACWY recipients. Participants were mostly white British and included more females than males, and it was suggested by the authors that clonal diversity may have been underestimated. Reportedly, close to half of the unique spike-specific TCRs recognized epitopes lying outside the regions that are mutated in the B.1.351 and B.1.1.7 variants. Conclusions about previously exposed vaccinees are limited, since just a handful of AZD1222 recipients were seropositive for SARS-CoV-2 at baseline.

Explained via the paper, the time point label denotes: about 28 days (+/-7) after the second vaccine dose. AZD1222 recipients with second doses at about 4 weeks or about 12 weeks were pooled, because spike-specific TCR depth and breadth did not differ between schedules. Vaccinee samples were obtained from the UK trials COV001 and COV002, which included a single-blind randomized controlled phase 2/3 trial of AZD1222 (ChAdOx1 nCoV-19) in healthy adults. Trial participant PBMC samples were collected at day 0 and day 28 after the second dose for TCRbeta chain sequencing. The CDR3 covers 15 residues, taking in both the cysteine and the phenylalanine. Of all the DNA, just the CDR3 is kept, 45 bases in frame from base 1. The junction carries 15 bases between V and J, which are trimmed by 2 bases and 7 bases respectively. CDR1 MDHEN and CDR2 SYDVKM are derived from the germline V gene. Concerning this clone itself: Its antigen is not yet known. No quality values exist for individual bases; no much larger clone is one base distant.

The CDR3 regions of human TCRbeta chains were subjected to immunosequencing. On the study's bioinformatics: TCRs in the repertoires were matched against a reference library of SARS-CoV-2-specific TCRs that had been generated with the MIRA antigen-specificity platform. Breadth was defined as the fraction of unique TCRs that were SARS-CoV-2-associated, and depth was defined as the fraction of total T cells that were SARS-CoV-2-associated. Each spike-specific TCR was assigned to its reactive spike region and to a CD4 or CD8 class using the MIRA data. Log10-transformed breadth and depth values were compared by one-way ANOVA with Sidak's multiple comparisons tests. TCRdb obtained this table from immuneACCESS and retained in-frame rearrangements with V and J assigned. These tables miss some clones; where compared with another copy, unresolved V genes account for less than half of the shortfall, and the remainder is unexplained. V, J and clone size derive from that table, while D and trimming were established from the DNA sequence. The sample includes 75,000 to 90,000 clones, with approximately 83% observed a single time. 9.5% to 13% of the sample comes from the top ten.

Recombination connected TRBV28 to TRBJ1-5; the D gene is unclear. The receptor's source is an adult who received the AZD1222 COVID-19 vaccine. The source material was peripheral blood, sampled 28 days after the second AZD1222 dose. The CDR3 protein is CASSLNSWASQPQHF. Here is the DNA: TGTGCCAGCAGTTTAAACAGCTGGGCCTCACAGCCCCAGCATTTT.